This T cell receptor (beta chain) comes out of a study of CD8 T cells in ankylosing spondylitis. With respect to this clonotype: Its antigen remains unknown.

Study conclusions and caveats: A TCR beta motif of under 10 highly homologous variants appeared characteristic of ankylosing spondylitis blood. In the blood and synovial fluid of reactive arthritis, some motif variants had been previously reported. Disease-associated clones were reportedly significantly overrepresented in matched ankylosing spondylitis synovial fluid. Disease-linked clones were CD8+ and relatively rare in peripheral blood.

Quantitative 5'-RACE with molecular barcodes produced the TCR beta libraries. TCRdb passed the 5' RACE reads through MiXCR, listing each CDR3 protein once. The sample contains under 550,000 distinct CDR3 sequences, about 24% of which appear only once. CDR1 and CDR2 (germline): KGHSH, LQKENI. V shed 3 bases and J shed 6 bases, with 26 bases lying between them. The CDR3 has 18 residues. V gene TRBV18 combines with J gene TRBJ1-1; D is perhaps TRBD1 (6 bases). The sequencing sample was made of blood, either unsorted or a sorted T cell fraction (not recorded which). The receptor was isolated from a male donor with ankylosing spondylitis. CDR3 loop: CASSPHGPDQGWGSEAFF. The CDR3 DNA follows: TGTGCCAGCTCACCCCACGGGCCAGACCAGGGGTGGGGGTCTGAAGCTTTCTTT.